Below, 9 T cell receptor beta chains from the same sample are listed, as sequenced in a study of CD8 T cells in Susac syndrome. cDNA came from roughly 0.47 to 1 ug RNA primed by random hexamers. MiXCR was run by TCRdb on the immunoSEQ multiplex PCR reads, yielding one entry per CDR3 protein. The sample carries more than 85,000 distinct CDR3 sequences, about 95% recorded once. Sequencing input: CD4+ T cells from PBMCs. The source is a human donor in good health.

This clonotype was counted between two and nine times. The chain has TRBV12-3 or TRBV12-4 and TRBJ1-1; weak D call: TRBD1 (6 bases). Trimming removed 4 bases at V and 1 base at J, with 10 bases between. The CDR3 runs 14 residues. For the CDR3, the DNA is TGTGCCAGCAGTTCCTCCAGGGGGAACACTGAAGCTTTCTTT. Its translation is CASSSSRGNTEAFF.

The table lists this clonotype with a count of one. The chain employs TRBV20-1 and TRBJ2-1; TRBD1 matches at 11 bases. CDR3 length: 15 residues. V lost 3 bases, J lost 6 bases, and 7 bases stayed unmatched. Germline V gene sequence: CDR1 DFQATT, CDR2 SNEGSKA (reference sequence). DNA for the CDR3: TGCAGTGCTAGGGTGGGACAGGGGGTTCTCAATGAGCAGTTCTTC. As protein: CSARVGQGVLNEQFF.

The CDR3 DNA is TGTGCCAGCAGCCAAGGACAGGGACCGGCCGGGGAGCTGTTTTTT. Translated: CASSQGQGPAGELFF. The chain links TRBV3-1 to TRBJ2-2, with 7 bases matching TRBD1. The CDR3 covers 15 residues. Trimming at V came to 1 base and at J to 6 bases, leaving 5 bases not matched to a gene. Germline V CDR1 and CDR2: LGHDT, YNNKEL (reference sequence).

J is TRBJ1-5 and V is TRBV7-9; D remains unclear. Germline-derived CDR1 and CDR2 are SEHNR and FQNEAQ (reference sequence). Trimming shortened V by 2 bases and J by 9 bases, and 11 bases separated the two germline ends. The CDR3 consists of 13 residues. The CDR3 region has the DNA TGTGCCAGCAGCTTAACCCAACAGATGCCCCAGCATTTT. The encoded protein is CASSLTQQMPQHF.

The V gene is TRBV27, the J gene TRBJ2-6; D tentatively reads TRBD1 or TRBD2 (5 bases each). V was cut by 5 bases and J by 5 bases, with 16 bases left in between. This CDR3 is built from 16 residues. The germline V gene has CDR1 MNHEY and CDR2 SMNVEV (reference sequence). The chain's CDR3 is CASSQTRDRRANVLTF. For the CDR3, the DNA is TGTGCCAGCAGTCAAACCCGGGACCGCAGGGCCAACGTCCTGACTTTC.

This clonotype was recorded only once. The CDR3 DNA follows: TGTGCCAGCAGGGATACAGGGTGGAGAATGTCCCAGCATTTT. It is translated as CASRDTGWRMSQHF. The chain combines TRBV12-3 or TRBV12-4 with TRBJ1-5, with D perhaps matching TRBD1 (6 bases). Trimming stripped 6 bases from V and 11 bases from J, with 20 bases between. The CDR3 runs to 14 residues.

This rearrangement joins TRBV7-9 to TRBJ1-1; 10 bases map to TRBD1. CDR1 and CDR2 from the germline V gene are SEHNR and FQNEAQ (reference sequence). Trimming took 7 bases from V and 1 from J; bases not matched to a gene: 3. The CDR3 covers 14 residues. The CDR3: CASTRTGGNTEAFF. Here the CDR3 DNA reads TGTGCCAGCACCCGGACAGGGGGGAACACTGAAGCTTTCTTT.

The rearrangement joins TRBV5-8 to TRBJ2-5; possibly TRBD1 or TRBD2 for D (5 bases each). Trimming shortened V by 2 bases and J by 3 bases, and 14 bases separated the two germline ends. CDR1 is SGHTS, CDR2 YDEGEE, per germline. The CDR3 loop spans 15 amino acids. The CDR3 DNA reads TGTGCCAGCAGCTTCCAGGGACCTAAGGAAGAGACCCAGTACTTC. Protein sequence: CASSFQGPKEETQYF.

This chain joins TRBV29-1 and TRBJ2-5; D might be TRBD1 or TRBD2, each matching 5 bases. CDR3 length: 13 amino acids. V dropped 6 bases and J dropped 1 base, with 12 bases sitting between them. From germline, CDR1 is SQVTM and CDR2 ANQGSEA. The CDR3 loop is CSVRGNSQETQYF. The CDR3 region has the DNA TGCAGCGTGAGGGGCAACTCCCAAGAGACCCAGTACTTC.